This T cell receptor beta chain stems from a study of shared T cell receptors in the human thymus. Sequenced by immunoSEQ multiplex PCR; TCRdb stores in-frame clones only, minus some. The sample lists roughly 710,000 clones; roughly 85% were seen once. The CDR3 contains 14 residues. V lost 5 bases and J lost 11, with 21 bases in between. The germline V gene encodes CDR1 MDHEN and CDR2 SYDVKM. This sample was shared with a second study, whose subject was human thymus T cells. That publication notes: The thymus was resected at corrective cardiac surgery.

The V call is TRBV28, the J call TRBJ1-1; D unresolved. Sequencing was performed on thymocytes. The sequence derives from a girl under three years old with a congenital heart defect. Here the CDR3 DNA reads TGTGCCAGCAGTATCCGGGCGATGGGAGTAGGGGCTTTCTTT. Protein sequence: CASSIRAMGVGAFF. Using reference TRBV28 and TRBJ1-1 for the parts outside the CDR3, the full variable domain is DVKVTQSSRYLVKRTGEKVFLECVQDMDHENMFWYRQDPGLGLRLIYFSYDVKMKEKGDIPEGYSVSREKKERFSLILESASTNQTSMYLCASSIRAMGVGAFFGQGTRLTVV.